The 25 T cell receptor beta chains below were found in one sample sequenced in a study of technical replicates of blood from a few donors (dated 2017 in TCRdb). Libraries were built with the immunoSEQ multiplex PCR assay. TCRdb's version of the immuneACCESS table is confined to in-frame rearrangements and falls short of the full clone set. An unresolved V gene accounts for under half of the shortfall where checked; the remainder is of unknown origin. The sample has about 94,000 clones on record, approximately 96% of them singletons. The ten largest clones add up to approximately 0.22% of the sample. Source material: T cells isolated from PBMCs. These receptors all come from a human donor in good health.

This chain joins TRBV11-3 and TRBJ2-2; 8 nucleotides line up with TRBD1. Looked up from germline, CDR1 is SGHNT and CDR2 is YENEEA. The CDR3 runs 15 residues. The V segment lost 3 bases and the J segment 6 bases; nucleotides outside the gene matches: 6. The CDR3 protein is CASSFDRGLSGELFF. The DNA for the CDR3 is TGTGCCAGCAGCTTCGACAGGGGCCTCTCCGGGGAGCTGTTTTTT.

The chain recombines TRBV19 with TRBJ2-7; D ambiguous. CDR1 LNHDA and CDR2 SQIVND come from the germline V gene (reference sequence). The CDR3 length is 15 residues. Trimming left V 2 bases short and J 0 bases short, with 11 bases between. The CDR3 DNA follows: TGTGCCAGTAGTATATCCCCGGTGAGCTCCTACGAGCAGTACTTC. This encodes CASSISPVSSYEQYF.

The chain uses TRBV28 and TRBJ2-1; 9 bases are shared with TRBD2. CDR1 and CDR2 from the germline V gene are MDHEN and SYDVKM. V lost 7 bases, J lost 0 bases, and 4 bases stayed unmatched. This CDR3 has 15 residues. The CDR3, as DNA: TGTGCCAGCATTCTAGCGGGAAGCTCCTACAATGAGCAGTTCTTC. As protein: CASILAGSSYNEQFF. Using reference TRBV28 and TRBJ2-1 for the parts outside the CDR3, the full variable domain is DVKVTQSSRYLVKRTGEKVFLECVQDMDHENMFWYRQDPGLGLRLIYFSYDVKMKEKGDIPEGYSVSREKKERFSLILESASTNQTSMYLCASILAGSSYNEQFFGPGTRLTVL.

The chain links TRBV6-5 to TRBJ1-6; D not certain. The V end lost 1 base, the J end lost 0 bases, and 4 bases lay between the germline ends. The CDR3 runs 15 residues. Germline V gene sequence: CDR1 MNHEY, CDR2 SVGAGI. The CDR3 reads CASSYFGSYNSPLHF. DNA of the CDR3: TGTGCCAGCAGTTACTTCGGCTCCTATAATTCACCCCTCCACTTT.

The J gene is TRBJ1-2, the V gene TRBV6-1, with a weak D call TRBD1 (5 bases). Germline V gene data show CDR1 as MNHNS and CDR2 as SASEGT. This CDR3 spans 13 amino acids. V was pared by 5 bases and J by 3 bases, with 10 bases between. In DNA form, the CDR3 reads TGTGCCAGCAGTACACAGGTCTACTATGGCTACACCTTC. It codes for CASSTQVYYGYTF.

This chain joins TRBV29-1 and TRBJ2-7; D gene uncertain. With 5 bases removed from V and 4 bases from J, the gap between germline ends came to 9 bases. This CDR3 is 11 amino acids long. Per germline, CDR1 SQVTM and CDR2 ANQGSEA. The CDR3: CSVLTSYEQYF. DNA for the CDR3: TGCAGCGTTCTCACTTCGTACGAGCAGTACTTC.

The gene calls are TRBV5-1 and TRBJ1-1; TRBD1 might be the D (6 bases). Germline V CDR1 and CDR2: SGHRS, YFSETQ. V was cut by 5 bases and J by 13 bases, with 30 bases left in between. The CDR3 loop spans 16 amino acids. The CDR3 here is CASRPTGGSLREAGFF. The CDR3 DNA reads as TGCGCCAGCAGACCGACGGGGGGCTCTCTTAGGGAAGCCGGTTTCTTT. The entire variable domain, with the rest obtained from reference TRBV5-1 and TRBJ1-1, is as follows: KAGVTQTPRYLIKTRGQQVTLSCSPISGHRSVSWYQQTPGQGLQFLFEYFSETQRNKGNFPGRFSGRQFSNSRSEMNVSTLELGDSALYLCASRPTGGSLREAGFFGQGTRLTVV.

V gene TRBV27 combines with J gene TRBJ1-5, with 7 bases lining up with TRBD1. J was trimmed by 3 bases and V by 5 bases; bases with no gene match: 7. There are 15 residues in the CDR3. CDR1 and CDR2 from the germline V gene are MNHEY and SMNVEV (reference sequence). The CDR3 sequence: CASSRGQNFNQPQHF. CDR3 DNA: TGTGCCAGCAGTAGGGGACAGAATTTCAATCAGCCCCAGCATTTT.

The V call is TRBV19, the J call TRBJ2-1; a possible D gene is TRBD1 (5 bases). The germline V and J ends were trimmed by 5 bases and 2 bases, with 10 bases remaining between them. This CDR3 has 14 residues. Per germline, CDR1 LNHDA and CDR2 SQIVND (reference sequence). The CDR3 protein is CASSSGSTYNEQFF. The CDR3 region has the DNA TGTGCCAGTAGTTCAGGGTCGACCTACAATGAGCAGTTCTTC.

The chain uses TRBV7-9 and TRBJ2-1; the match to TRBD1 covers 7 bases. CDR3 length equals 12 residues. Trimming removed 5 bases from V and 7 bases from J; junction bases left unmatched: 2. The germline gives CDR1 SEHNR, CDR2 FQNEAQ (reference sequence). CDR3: CASSPQGNEQFF. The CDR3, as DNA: TGTGCCAGCAGCCCACAGGGGAATGAGCAGTTCTTC.

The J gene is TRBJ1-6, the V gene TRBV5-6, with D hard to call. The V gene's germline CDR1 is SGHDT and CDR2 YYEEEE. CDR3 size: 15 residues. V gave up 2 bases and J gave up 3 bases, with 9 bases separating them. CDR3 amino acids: CASSFGVFYNSPLHF. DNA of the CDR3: TGTGCCAGCAGCTTCGGGGTTTTCTATAATTCACCCCTCCACTTT.

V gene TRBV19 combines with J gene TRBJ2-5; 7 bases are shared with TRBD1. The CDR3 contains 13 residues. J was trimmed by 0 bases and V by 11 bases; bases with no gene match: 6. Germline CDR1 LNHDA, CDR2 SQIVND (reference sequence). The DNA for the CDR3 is TGTGCCGCTTCCACAGGGGACCAAGAGACCCAGTACTTC. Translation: CAASTGDQETQYF.

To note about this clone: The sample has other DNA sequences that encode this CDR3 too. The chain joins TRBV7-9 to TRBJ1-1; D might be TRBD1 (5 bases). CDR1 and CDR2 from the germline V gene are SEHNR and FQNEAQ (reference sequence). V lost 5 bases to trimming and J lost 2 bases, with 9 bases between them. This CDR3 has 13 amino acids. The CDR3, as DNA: TGTGCCAGCAGCCCGACAGAAAACACTGAAGCTTTCTTT. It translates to CASSPTENTEAFF.

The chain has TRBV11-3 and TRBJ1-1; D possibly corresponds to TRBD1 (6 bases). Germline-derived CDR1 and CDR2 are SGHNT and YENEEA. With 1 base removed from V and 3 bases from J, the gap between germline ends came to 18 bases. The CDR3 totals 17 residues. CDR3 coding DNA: TGTGCCAGCAGCTTAGCAGTTTTAGCAGGGGTGTACACTGAAGCTTTCTTT. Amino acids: CASSLAVLAGVYTEAFF.

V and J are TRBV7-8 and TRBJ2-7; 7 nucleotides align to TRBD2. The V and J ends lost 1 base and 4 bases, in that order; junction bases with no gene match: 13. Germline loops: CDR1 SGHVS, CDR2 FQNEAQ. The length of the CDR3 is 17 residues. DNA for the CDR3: TGTGCCAGCAGCTTAGGTTCGCTAGCGGACGATTTGTACGAGCAGTACTTC. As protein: CASSLGSLADDLYEQYF.

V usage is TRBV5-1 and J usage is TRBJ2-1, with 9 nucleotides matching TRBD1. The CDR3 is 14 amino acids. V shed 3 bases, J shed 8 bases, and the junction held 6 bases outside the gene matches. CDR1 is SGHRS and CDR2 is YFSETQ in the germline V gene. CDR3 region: CASSSLTGGDEQFF. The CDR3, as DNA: TGCGCCAGCAGCTCCCTAACAGGGGGCGATGAGCAGTTCTTC.

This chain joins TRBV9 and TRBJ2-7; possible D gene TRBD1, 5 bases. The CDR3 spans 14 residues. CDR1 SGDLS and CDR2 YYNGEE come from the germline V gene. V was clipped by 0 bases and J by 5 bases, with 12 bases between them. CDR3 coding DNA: TGTGCCAGCAGCGTAGGGGCCAGGGCCCACGAGCAGTACTTC. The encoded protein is CASSVGARAHEQYF. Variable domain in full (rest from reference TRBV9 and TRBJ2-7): DSGVTQTPKHLITATGQRVTLRCSPRSGDLSVYWYQQSLDQGLQFLIQYYNGEERAKGNILERFSAQQFPDLHSELNLSSLELGDSALYFCASSVGARAHEQYFGPGTRLTVT.

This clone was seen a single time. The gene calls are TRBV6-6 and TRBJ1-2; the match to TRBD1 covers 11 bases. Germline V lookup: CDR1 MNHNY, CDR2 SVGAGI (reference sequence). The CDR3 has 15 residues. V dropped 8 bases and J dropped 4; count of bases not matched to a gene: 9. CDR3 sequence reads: CASAPLGQGAYGYTF. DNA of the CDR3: TGTGCCAGCGCCCCCCTAGGACAGGGGGCCTATGGCTACACCTTC.

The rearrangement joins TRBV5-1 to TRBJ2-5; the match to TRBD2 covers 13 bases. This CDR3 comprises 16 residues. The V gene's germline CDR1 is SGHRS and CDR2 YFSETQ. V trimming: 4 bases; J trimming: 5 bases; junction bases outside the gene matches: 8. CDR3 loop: CASSVLGLAGIETQYF. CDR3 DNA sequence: TGCGCCAGCAGCGTCCTGGGACTAGCGGGAATTGAGACCCAGTACTTC.

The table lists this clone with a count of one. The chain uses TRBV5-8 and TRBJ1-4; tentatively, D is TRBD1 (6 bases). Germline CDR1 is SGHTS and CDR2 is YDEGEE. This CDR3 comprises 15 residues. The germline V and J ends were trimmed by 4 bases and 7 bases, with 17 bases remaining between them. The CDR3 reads CASSGYTGRSEKLFF. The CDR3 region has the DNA TGTGCCAGCAGCGGGTATACAGGGCGTAGTGAAAAACTGTTTTTT.

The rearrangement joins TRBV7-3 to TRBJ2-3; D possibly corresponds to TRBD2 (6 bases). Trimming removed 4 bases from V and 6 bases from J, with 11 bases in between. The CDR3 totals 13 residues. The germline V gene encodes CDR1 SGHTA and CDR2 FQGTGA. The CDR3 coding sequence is TGTGCCAGCAGCTGGAAGGGGACTGATACGCAGTATTTT. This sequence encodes CASSWKGTDTQYF.

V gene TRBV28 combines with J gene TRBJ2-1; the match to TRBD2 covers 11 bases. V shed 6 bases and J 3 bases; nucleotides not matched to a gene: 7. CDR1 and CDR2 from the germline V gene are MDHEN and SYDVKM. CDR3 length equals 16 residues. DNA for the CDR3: TGTGCCAGCAGCCCGAGACTAGCGGGAATCTACAATGAGCAGTTCTTC. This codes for CASSPRLAGIYNEQFF.

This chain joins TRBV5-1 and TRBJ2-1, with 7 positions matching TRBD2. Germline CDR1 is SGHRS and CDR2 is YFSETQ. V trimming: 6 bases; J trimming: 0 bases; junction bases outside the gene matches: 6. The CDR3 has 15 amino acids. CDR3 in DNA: TGCGCCAGCATTGATGGCGGGGGCTCCTACAATGAGCAGTTCTTC. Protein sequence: CASIDGGGSYNEQFF.

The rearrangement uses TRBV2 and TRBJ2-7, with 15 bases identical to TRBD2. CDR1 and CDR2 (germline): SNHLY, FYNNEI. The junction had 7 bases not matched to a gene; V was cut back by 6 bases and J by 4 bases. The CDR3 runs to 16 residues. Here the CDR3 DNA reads TGTGCCAGCAGCCCGGGACTAGCGGGGGGCCTATACGAGCAGTACTTC. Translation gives CASSPGLAGGLYEQYF.

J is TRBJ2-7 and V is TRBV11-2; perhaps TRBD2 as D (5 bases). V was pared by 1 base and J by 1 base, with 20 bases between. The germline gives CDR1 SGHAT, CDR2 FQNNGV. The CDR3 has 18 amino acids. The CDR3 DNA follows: TGTGCCAGCAGCTTAGGGGGAGTTTCACCTCTTATGTCCTACGAGCAGTACTTC. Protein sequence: CASSLGGVSPLMSYEQYF.